The clone carrying this T cell receptor delta chain was picked up a small number of times. Its antigen is not known. For this DNA, TCRdb reports the protein of a much larger clone, which diverges at residue 9, most likely from a read error; the protein presented here is translated directly from the DNA. This entry is derived from a study of gamma delta lymphoproliferative disorders and STAT genes. Study background: Gamma-chain libraries were built from at least 50 ng of genomic DNA with the LymphoTrack Dx TCRG Assay. Delta-chain libraries followed the EuroClonality-NGS standard operating procedure.

TCRdb applied CATT to the multiplex PCR reads for clone calling. The data contain 900 to 1,400 delta-chain clones, around 1.5% of them singletons. This CDR3 comprises 20 residues. Germline CDR1 GEAIGNYY, CDR2 EKD. The ends lost 3 bases at V and 2 bases at J; junction bases unmatched: 23. PBMCs from patients and controls supplied the genomic DNA for sequencing. The study, taken as a whole, reports: Delta repertoires did not separate groups, but patient gamma repertoires clustered apart. Nearly all major patient gamma and delta clonotypes were public; only two gamma clonotypes were disease-private.

The TCR comes from a human donor in good health. V gene TRDV2 combines with J gene TRDJ1; TRDD3 aligns across 7 bases. Sequenced input: blood. DNA for the CDR3: TGTGCCTGTGACCCGCTTGCAACTGAGGGATACAATCTCCCGACCGATAAACTCATCTTT. Amino acid sequence: CACDPLATEGYNLPTDKLIF.